The TCR beta chain described here comes from a study of identical twins. TCRdb itself ran the 5' RACE reads through MiXCR, one entry per CDR3 protein. The sample lists roughly 240,000 distinct CDR3 sequences; roughly 7% were seen once. V was trimmed by 5 bases and J by 3 bases, leaving 11 bases between them. This CDR3 comprises 13 residues. CDR1 and CDR2 (germline): LNHNV, YYDKDF (reference sequence). Regarding the study as a whole: Conclusions rested on cross-sectional statistics rather than following the same donors. Weaker excess sharing between twins was seen in beta out-of-frame sequences. For monozygotic twins, models underestimated out-of-frame TCR alpha sharing. Fewer insertions characterized abundant cord blood beta clonotypes, whereas memory repertoires showed none.

This clonotype appeared many times. Its antigen is undetermined. The same data also contributed to another study, on yellow fever vaccine responses in identical twins.

This TCR was recovered from a woman between 18 and 29 years old in good health. Sequenced sample: memory (CD45RO+) T cells sorted from blood. This rearrangement joins TRBV15 to TRBJ2-7; D might be TRBD2 (6 bases). CDR3 sequence reads: CATSLKEGYEQYF. CDR3 nucleotide sequence: TGTGCCACCAGCCTTAAGGAGGGCTACGAGCAGTACTTC.